The 25 T cell receptor beta chains below all came from one sample that was sequenced in a study of blood T cell repertoires in COVID-19. Some clones are missing from TCRdb's copy, which holds only in-frame ones; the method was immunoSEQ multiplex PCR. The repertoire includes approximately 70,000 clones, roughly two thirds of them detected once, and roughly 49% sits in the top ten. Specimen: PBMCs or T cells enriched from blood (not recorded which). These receptors all come from a woman aged 60-75 years who had been exposed to COVID-19.

J is TRBJ2-1 and V is TRBV2; perhaps TRBD2 as D (5 bases). Deletions cut 9 bases from V and 3 bases from J, with 9 bases between. Germline CDR1 SNHLY, CDR2 FYNNEI. The CDR3 runs to 12 residues. The CDR3 protein is CASGLLYNEQFF. The CDR3 nucleotides are TGTGCCAGTGGACTCCTCTACAATGAGCAGTTCTTC.

This clone was seen repeatedly, ten times or more. J is TRBJ1-5 and V is TRBV7-8, with D perhaps TRBD1 (5 bases). V was clipped by 5 bases and J by 5 bases, with 13 bases between them. The CDR3 is 14 residues long. Germline V gene lookup returns CDR1 SGHVS and CDR2 FQNEAQ. DNA for the CDR3: TGTGCCAGCAGCCGGGTGGAGGGACATCAGCCCCAGCATTTT. It is translated as CASSRVEGHQPQHF.

V gene TRBV28 combines with J gene TRBJ1-5; D perhaps matches TRBD1 (5 bases). The CDR3 spans 14 residues. From germline, CDR1 is MDHEN and CDR2 SYDVKM. Trimming pared 3 bases from V and 6 bases from J, leaving 12 bases between. The CDR3 nucleotides read TGTGCCAGCAGTTTTTCAGGGTTTGTTCAGCCCCAGCATTTT. Its translation: CASSFSGFVQPQHF.

This clone was recorded at least ten times. This chain joins TRBV5-1 and TRBJ1-5, with D hard to call. The germline V gene encodes CDR1 SGHRS and CDR2 YFSETQ. V lost 4 bases and J 3 bases, leaving 14 bases between the germline ends. The CDR3 totals 15 residues. Written as DNA, the CDR3 is TGCGCCAGCAGCACGGGATTCGGGGACAATCAGCCCCAGCATTTT. It translates to CASSTGFGDNQPQHF.

The genes are TRBV5-1 and TRBJ2-1; possible D gene TRBD2, 6 bases. V was cut by 4 bases and J by 4 bases, with 9 bases left in between. The CDR3 is made up of 13 amino acids. CDR1 SGHRS and CDR2 YFSETQ come from the germline V gene. CDR3 nucleotide sequence: TGCGCCAGCAGCATGGGACTGTACAATGAGCAGTTCTTC. Its translation: CASSMGLYNEQFF.

This sequence joins TRBV19 and TRBJ1-2; tentative D call: TRBD1 (6 bases). Trimming pared 5 bases from V and 8 bases from J, leaving 15 bases between. The CDR3 runs 13 residues. CDR1 and CDR2 (germline): LNHDA, SQIVND (reference sequence). CDR3 sequence reads: CASSRQALEGYTF. The CDR3 nucleotides are TGTGCCAGTAGTCGACAGGCCCTGGAAGGCTACACCTTC.

The rearrangement links TRBV12-3 or TRBV12-4 to TRBJ2-2, with TRBD1 identical over 8 bases. J was trimmed by 6 bases and V by 5 bases; bases with no gene match: 2. The CDR3 is 13 residues long. The CDR3 spells CASSPGQAGELFF. The CDR3 region has the DNA TGTGCCAGCAGTCCGGGACAGGCCGGGGAGCTGTTTTTT.

This clone was observed a handful of times. DNA for the CDR3: TGTGCCAGCAGCTTTGAGATTAGGGGGAGACAAGGACAGGGCTACACCTTC. It codes for CASSFEIRGRQGQGYTF. This chain links TRBV7-8 with TRBJ1-2; TRBD1 is a possible D gene (6 bases). The CDR3 is 17 amino acids. Germline lookup yields CDR1 SGHVS and CDR2 FQNEAQ. V lost 3 bases to trimming and J lost 8 bases, with 25 bases between them.

The chain links TRBV11-2 to TRBJ2-3, with 10 bases that match TRBD1. The V and J ends lost 5 bases and 4 bases, in that order; junction bases with no gene match: 15. In germline, CDR1 is SGHAT, CDR2 FQNNGV. The CDR3 loop spans 18 amino acids. The CDR3 loop reads CASSTWNPTGGYADTQYF. For the CDR3, the DNA is TGTGCCAGCAGCACTTGGAACCCGACAGGGGGCTATGCAGATACGCAGTATTTT.

The chain carries TRBV11-2 and TRBJ2-3; 10 bases are a match to TRBD2. This CDR3 region has 17 residues. V was pared by 2 bases and J by 4 bases, with 9 bases of the junction left unmatched. CDR1 and CDR2 (germline): SGHAT, FQNNGV. The CDR3 spells CASSLPDLAGVADTQYF. The CDR3 DNA reads TGTGCCAGCAGCTTACCGGACCTAGCGGGAGTAGCAGATACGCAGTATTTT.

V and J are TRBV6-5 and TRBJ1-2; 7 nucleotides line up with TRBD1. Germline assignment: CDR1 MNHEY and CDR2 SVGAGI. The ends lost 7 bases at V and 0 bases at J; junction bases unmatched: 8. The CDR3 extends over 15 amino acids. CDR3 coding DNA: TGTGCCAGCAACTTAAACAGGGGAACTAACTATGGCTACACCTTC. Its translation: CASNLNRGTNYGYTF.

This chain links TRBV18 with TRBJ1-4, with a tentative D call TRBD1 (6 bases). CDR1 KGHSH and CDR2 LQKENI come from the germline V gene. The V and J ends lost 3 bases and 7 bases respectively, with 15 bases between them. The CDR3 consists of 15 residues. The CDR3 DNA reads TGTGCCAGCTCACCTGAACAGGGTGGAGGTGAAAAACTGTTTTTT. This gives the protein CASSPEQGGGEKLFF.

The chain employs TRBV15 and TRBJ1-4; 7 bases agree with TRBD1. V shed 3 bases and J 0 bases; nucleotides not matched to a gene: 4. Germline CDR1 is LNHNV and CDR2 is YYDKDF (reference sequence). The CDR3 has 16 amino acids. CDR3 in amino acids: CATSSATGATNEKLFF. Here the CDR3 DNA reads TGTGCCACCAGCAGTGCTACAGGGGCAACTAATGAAAAACTGTTTTTT.

Here the CDR3 DNA reads TGTGCCAGCAGCTCCCCCCTAGGGGGGGGCGAGCAGTACTTC. Protein product: CASSSPLGGGEQYF. This chain connects TRBV7-2 to TRBJ2-7; TRBD2 is a possible D gene (7 bases). The CDR3 contains 14 residues. In germline, CDR1 is SGHTA, CDR2 FQGNSA. Trimming shortened V by 4 bases and J by 6 bases, and 16 bases separated the two germline ends. The whole variable domain, filled in from reference TRBV7-2 and TRBJ2-7, reads GAGVSQSPSNKVTEKGKDVELRCDPISGHTALYWYRQSLGQGLEFLIYFQGNSAPDKSGLPSDRFSAERTGGSVSTLTIQRTQQEDSAVYLCASSSPLGGGEQYFGPGTRLTVT.

This clone was detected only a few times. This CDR3 reads CASSLPSRTGELFF. CDR3 nucleotide sequence: TGTGCCAGCAGTTTACCGTCTAGGACCGGGGAGCTGTTTTTT. The chain couples TRBV27 to TRBJ2-2; D is ambiguous. Germline V lookup: CDR1 MNHEY, CDR2 SMNVEV (reference sequence). Trimming cost V 2 bases and J 5 bases, with 9 bases left between them. The CDR3 is 14 residues long.

The chain recombines TRBV3-1 (or the pseudogene TRBV3-2) with TRBJ1-5; 9 bases fit TRBD1. Germline V gene sequence: CDR1 LGHDT, CDR2 YNNKEL (reference sequence). This CDR3 spans 15 amino acids. Trimming cost V 5 bases and J 5 bases; bases outside gene matches: 7. CDR3 coding DNA: TGTGCCAGCAGCTATGGACAGGGGCGAGATCAGCCCCAGCATTTT. It translates to CASSYGQGRDQPQHF.

The chain uses TRBV4-2 and TRBJ1-5; 9 bases line up with TRBD1. The CDR3 contains 16 residues. V lost 3 bases to trimming and J lost 2 bases; unmatched junction nucleotides: 5. Germline CDR1 and CDR2: LGHNA and YNFKEQ. DNA for the CDR3: TGTGCCAGCAGCCACCGGACAGGGGCAGGCAATCAGCCCCAGCATTTT. It is translated as CASSHRTGAGNQPQHF.

This clone was seen a few times. The V call is TRBV25-1, the J call TRBJ1-5; TRBD1 matches 7 bases. The CDR3 runs 16 residues. V shed 3 bases and J 5 bases; nucleotides not matched to a gene: 10. Germline CDR1 is MGHDK and CDR2 is SYGVNS. CDR3: CASSDRAGTEDQPQHF. Here the CDR3 DNA reads TGTGCCAGCAGTGATCGAGCCGGGACAGAGGATCAGCCCCAGCATTTT. The variable domain in full, with the rest retrieved from reference TRBV25-1 and TRBJ1-5, is EADIYQTPRYLVIGTGKKITLECSQTMGHDKMYWYQQDPGMELHLIHYSYGVNSTEKGDLSSESTVSRIRTEHFPLTLESARPSHTSQYLCASSDRAGTEDQPQHFGDGTRLSIL.

J is TRBJ1-3 and V is TRBV5-1; 9 bases match TRBD1. V was clipped by 4 bases and J by 0 bases; unmatched bases: 2. The CDR3 has 15 residues. Germline CDR1 SGHRS, CDR2 YFSETQ. CDR3 amino acids: CASSTGGGSGNTIYF. In DNA, the CDR3 is TGCGCCAGCAGCACAGGGGGCGGCTCTGGAAACACCATATATTTT.

CDR3 DNA sequence: TGTGCCAGCAGCGCAGACAGGGACTCCTACGAGCAGTACTTC. Its protein product is CASSADRDSYEQYF. This chain connects TRBV9 to TRBJ2-7; 7 bases align to TRBD1. CDR1 and CDR2 from the germline V gene are SGDLS and YYNGEE. Trimming at V came to 3 bases and at J to 0 bases, leaving 3 bases not matched to a gene. The CDR3 runs 14 residues. Supplemented by reference TRBV9 and TRBJ2-7, the full variable domain reads DSGVTQTPKHLITATGQRVTLRCSPRSGDLSVYWYQQSLDQGLQFLIQYYNGEERAKGNILERFSAQQFPDLHSELNLSSLELGDSALYFCASSADRDSYEQYFGPGTRLTVT.

This clone was observed a handful of times. This sequence joins TRBV28 and TRBJ2-5; D not certain. Germline lookup yields CDR1 MDHEN and CDR2 SYDVKM. Trimming shortened V by 6 bases and J by 5 bases, and 13 bases separated the two germline ends. The CDR3 has 13 residues. In DNA form, the CDR3 reads TGTGCCAGCAGGGCCGTGTCGCAGGAGACCCAGTACTTC. Protein sequence: CASRAVSQETQYF.

This clone ranks as large. The CDR3 region has the DNA TGTGCCAGCAGCTTGGGTATGGGGACAGCCGCTAACTATGGCTACACCTTC. This gives the protein CASSLGMGTAANYGYTF. The rearrangement links TRBV5-4 to TRBJ1-2, with 7 positions matching TRBD1. The CDR3 totals 17 residues. Germline CDR1 reads SGHNT; CDR2 reads YYREEE (reference sequence). Trimming took 0 bases from V and 0 from J; bases not matched to a gene: 8.

The chain links TRBV27 to TRBJ2-1, with 11 bases lining up with TRBD2. CDR1 is MNHEY and CDR2 is SMNVEV in the germline V gene (reference sequence). This CDR3 is built from 14 residues. With 8 bases clipped from V and 7 bases from J, the junction kept 7 bases outside the gene matches. For the CDR3, the DNA is TGTGCCAGCGTCAGTCCTAGCGGGAGGAATGAGCAGTTCTTC. It is translated as CASVSPSGRNEQFF.

This clone was counted between two and nine times. The J gene is TRBJ1-5, the V gene TRBV7-2, with D maybe TRBD1 (6 bases). The CDR3 is 15 residues long. The V and J ends lost 4 bases and 2 bases respectively, with 12 bases between them. Germline V gives CDR1 SGHTA, CDR2 FQGNSA. CDR3 in DNA: TGTGCCAGCAGCTCCGTTGAGGGGGGCAATCAGCCCCAGCATTTT. This gives the protein CASSSVEGGNQPQHF.

CDR3 DNA sequence: TGTGCCAGCAGCCGTTTGGACTTTTCTGGAAACACCATATATTTT. Amino acid sequence: CASSRLDFSGNTIYF. The V and J genes are TRBV9 and TRBJ1-3; D uncertain. CDR1 and CDR2 (germline): SGDLS, YYNGEE. The CDR3 runs 15 residues. V shed 4 bases and J shed 1 base, with 12 bases lying between them.